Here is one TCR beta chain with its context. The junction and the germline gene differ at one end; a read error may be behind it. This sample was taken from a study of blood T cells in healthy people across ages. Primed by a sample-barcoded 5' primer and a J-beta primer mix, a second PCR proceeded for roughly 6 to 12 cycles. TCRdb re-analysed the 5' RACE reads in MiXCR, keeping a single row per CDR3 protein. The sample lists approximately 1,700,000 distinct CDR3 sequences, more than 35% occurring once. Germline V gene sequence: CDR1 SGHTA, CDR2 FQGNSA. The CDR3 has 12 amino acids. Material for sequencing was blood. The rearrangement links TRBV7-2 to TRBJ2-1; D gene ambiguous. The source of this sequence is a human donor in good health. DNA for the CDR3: TGTGCCAGCAGCCGTGTCCACAATGAGCGGTTCTTC. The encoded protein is CASSRVHNERFF.